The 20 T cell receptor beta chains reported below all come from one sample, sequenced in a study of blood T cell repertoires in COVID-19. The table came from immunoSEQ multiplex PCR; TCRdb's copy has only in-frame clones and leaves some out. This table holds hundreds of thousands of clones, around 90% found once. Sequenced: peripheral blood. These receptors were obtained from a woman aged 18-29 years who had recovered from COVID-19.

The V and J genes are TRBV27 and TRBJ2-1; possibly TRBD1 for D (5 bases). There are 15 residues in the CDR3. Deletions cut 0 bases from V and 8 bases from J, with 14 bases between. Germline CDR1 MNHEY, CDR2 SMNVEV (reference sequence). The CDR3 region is CASSLSNRPLDEQFF. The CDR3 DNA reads TGTGCCAGCAGTTTATCGAACAGGCCGTTAGATGAGCAGTTCTTC.

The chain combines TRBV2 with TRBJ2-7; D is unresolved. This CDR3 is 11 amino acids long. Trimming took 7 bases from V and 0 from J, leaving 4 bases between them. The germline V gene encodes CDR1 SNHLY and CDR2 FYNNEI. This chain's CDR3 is CASNSSYEQYV. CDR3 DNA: TGTGCCAGCAACAGCTCCTACGAGCAGTACGTC.

The chain's CDR3 is CASSFKTSGSYNEQFF. The CDR3 DNA sequence: TGTGCCAGCAGCTTCAAGACTAGCGGGAGTTACAATGAGCAGTTCTTC. The chain combines TRBV5-4 with TRBJ2-1; 12 bases line up with TRBD2. The CDR3 is 16 amino acids. CDR1 is SGHNT and CDR2 is YYREEE in the germline V gene (reference sequence). V lost 2 bases to trimming and J lost 4 bases; unmatched junction nucleotides: 4.

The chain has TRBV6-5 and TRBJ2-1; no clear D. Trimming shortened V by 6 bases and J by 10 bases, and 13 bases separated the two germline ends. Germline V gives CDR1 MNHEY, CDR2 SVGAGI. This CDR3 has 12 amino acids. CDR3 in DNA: TGTGCCAGCAGCGACATGTCTGGAGAGCAGTTCTTC. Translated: CASSDMSGEQFF.

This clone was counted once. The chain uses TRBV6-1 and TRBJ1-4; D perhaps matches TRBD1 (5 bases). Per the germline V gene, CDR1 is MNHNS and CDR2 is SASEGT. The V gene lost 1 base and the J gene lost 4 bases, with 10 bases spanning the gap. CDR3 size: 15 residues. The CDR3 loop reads CASSEGQGINEKLFF. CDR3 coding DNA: TGTGCCAGCAGTGAAGGTCAGGGCATTAATGAAAAACTGTTTTTT.

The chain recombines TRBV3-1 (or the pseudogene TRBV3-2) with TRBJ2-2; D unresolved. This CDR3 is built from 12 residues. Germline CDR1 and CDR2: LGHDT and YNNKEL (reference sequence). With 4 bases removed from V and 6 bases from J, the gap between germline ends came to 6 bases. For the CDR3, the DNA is TGTGCCAGCAGCCCGGGTGCCGGGGAGCTGTTTTTT. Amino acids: CASSPGAGELFF.

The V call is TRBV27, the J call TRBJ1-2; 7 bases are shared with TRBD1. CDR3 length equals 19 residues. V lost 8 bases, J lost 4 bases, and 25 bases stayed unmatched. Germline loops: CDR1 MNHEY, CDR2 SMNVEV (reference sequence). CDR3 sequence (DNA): TGTGCCAGCTCGAATAGAGGGGCAGGGGGGTGGTCGTGGGTCTATGGCTACACCTTC. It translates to CASSNRGAGGWSWVYGYTF.

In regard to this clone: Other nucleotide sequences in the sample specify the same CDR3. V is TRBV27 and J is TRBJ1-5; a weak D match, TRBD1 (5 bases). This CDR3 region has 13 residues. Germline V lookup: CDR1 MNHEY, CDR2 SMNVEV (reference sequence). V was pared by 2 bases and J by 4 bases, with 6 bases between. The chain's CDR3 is CASSLQGNQPQHF. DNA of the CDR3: TGTGCCAGCAGTTTACAGGGTAATCAGCCCCAGCATTTT.

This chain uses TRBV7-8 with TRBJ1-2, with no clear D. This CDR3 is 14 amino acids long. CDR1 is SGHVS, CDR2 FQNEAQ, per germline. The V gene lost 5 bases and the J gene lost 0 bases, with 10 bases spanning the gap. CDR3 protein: CASSASRANYGYTF. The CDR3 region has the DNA TGTGCCAGCAGCGCGTCAAGAGCTAACTATGGCTACACCTTC.

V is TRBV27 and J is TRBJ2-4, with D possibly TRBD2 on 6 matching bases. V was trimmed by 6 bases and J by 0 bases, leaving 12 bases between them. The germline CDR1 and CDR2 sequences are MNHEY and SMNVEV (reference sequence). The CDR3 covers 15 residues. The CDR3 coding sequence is TGTGCCAGCAGCGGGAGTAAAATAGCCAAAAACATTCAGTACTTC. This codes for CASSGSKIAKNIQYF.

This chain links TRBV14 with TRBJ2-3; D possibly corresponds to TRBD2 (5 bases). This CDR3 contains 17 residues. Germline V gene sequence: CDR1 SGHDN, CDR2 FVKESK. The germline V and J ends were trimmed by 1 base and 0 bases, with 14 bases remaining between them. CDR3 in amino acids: CASSQGRGGPSTDTQYF. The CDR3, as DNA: TGTGCCAGCAGCCAAGGGAGAGGAGGTCCTAGCACAGATACGCAGTATTTT.

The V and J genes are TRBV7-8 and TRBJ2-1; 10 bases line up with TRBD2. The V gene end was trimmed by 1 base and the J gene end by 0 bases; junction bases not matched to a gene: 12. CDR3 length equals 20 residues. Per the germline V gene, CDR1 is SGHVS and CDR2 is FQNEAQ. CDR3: CASSLGGTSDPESSYNEQFF. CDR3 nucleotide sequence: TGTGCCAGCAGCTTAGGGGGGACTAGCGACCCTGAGAGCTCCTACAATGAGCAGTTCTTC.

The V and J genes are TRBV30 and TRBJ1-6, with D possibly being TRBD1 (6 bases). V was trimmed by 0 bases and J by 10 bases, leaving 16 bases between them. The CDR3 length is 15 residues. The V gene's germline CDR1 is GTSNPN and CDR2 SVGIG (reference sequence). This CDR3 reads CAWSVGDRLNSPLHF. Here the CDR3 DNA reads TGTGCCTGGAGTGTAGGAGACAGGCTAAACTCACCCCTCCACTTT. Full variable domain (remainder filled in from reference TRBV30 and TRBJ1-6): SQTIHQWPATLVQPVGSPLSLECTVEGTSNPNLYWYRQAAGRGLQLLFYSVGIGQISSEVPQNLSASRPQDRQFILSSKKLLLSDSGFYLCAWSVGDRLNSPLHFGNGTRLTVT.

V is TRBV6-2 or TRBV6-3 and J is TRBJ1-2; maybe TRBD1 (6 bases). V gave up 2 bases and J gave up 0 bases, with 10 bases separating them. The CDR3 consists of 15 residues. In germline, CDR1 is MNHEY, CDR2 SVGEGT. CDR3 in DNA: TGTGCCAGCAGTTACGACAGGAACACTAACTATGGCTACACCTTC. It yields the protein CASSYDRNTNYGYTF.

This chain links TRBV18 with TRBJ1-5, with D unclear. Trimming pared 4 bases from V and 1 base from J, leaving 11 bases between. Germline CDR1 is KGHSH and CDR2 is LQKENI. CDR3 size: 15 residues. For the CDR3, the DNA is TGTGCCAGCTCACAAGGACTCGGGAGCAATCAGCCCCAGCATTTT. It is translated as CASSQGLGSNQPQHF.

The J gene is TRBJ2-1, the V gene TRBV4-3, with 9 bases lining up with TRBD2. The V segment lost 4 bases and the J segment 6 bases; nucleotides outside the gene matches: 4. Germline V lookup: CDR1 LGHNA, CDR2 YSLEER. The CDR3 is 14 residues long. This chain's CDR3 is CASSPGLASNEQFF. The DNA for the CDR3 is TGCGCCAGCAGCCCGGGACTAGCTTCCAATGAGCAGTTCTTC.

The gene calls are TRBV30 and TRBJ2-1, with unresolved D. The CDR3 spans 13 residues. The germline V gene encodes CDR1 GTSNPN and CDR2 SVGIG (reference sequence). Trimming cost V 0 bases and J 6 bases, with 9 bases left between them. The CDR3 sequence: CAWSVNSFNEQFF. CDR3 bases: TGTGCCTGGAGTGTTAATAGTTTCAATGAGCAGTTCTTC.

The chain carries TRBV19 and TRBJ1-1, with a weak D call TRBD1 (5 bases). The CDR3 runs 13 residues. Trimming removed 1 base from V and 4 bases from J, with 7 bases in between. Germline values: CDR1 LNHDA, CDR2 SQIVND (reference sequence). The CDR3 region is CASSIVGGTEAFF. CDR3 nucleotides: TGTGCCAGTAGTATAGTGGGGGGCACTGAAGCTTTCTTT. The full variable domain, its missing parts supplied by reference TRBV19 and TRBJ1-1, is DGGITQSPKYLFRKEGQNVTLSCEQNLNHDAMYWYRQDPGQGLRLIYYSQIVNDFQKGDIAEGYSVSREKKESFPLTVTSAQKNPTAFYLCASSIVGGTEAFFGQGTRLTVV.

As DNA, the CDR3 is TGTGCCAGCAGCTTAGACCGGGCAGGGAAGAAACTGTTTTTT. Its protein is CASSLDRAGKKLFF. The chain employs TRBV7-2 and TRBJ1-4; D possibly corresponds to TRBD1 (5 bases). V gave up 1 base and J gave up 11 bases, with 14 bases separating them. The CDR3 totals 14 residues. CDR1 is SGHTA and CDR2 is FQGNSA in the germline V gene.

Here the CDR3 reads CATSRDQGREAFF. CDR3 bases: TGTGCCACCAGCAGAGATCAGGGGCGGGAAGCTTTCTTT. The chain couples TRBV15 to TRBJ1-1; D is perhaps TRBD1 (6 bases). CDR1 is LNHNV and CDR2 is YYDKDF in the germline V gene (reference sequence). The length of the CDR3 is 13 residues. V lost 0 bases and J lost 8, with 10 bases in between.